A selection of T cell receptor beta chains follows, all from one sample in a study of T cell repertoires in cytomegalovirus infection. What these receptors recognize is not known. TCRdb used MiXCR to reprocess the reads, holding one entry per CDR3 protein. Counted here are 550,000 to 700,000 distinct CDR3 sequences, about 39% occurring once; the ten biggest clones make up over 45%. The sequencing here drew on cultured PBMCs, taken from culture after CMV antigen stimulation. These receptors all come from a human donor in good health (CMV status not recorded). Some clones in this sample may be carry-over from other donors' samples. CDR3s include the opening cysteine and the closing phenylalanine or tryptophan. The order of the fields is D gene, V gene, clone size, J gene, CDR3 protein, CDR3 DNA. D genes are given only for firm matches. The size field is filled for only some rows; it gives once, few, many or a size class.

.,TRBV6-1,few,TRBJ1-2,CASSEGAGAYPPNYGYTF,TGTGCCAGCAGTGAAGGGGCAGGGGCGTACCCTCCTAACTATGGCTACACCTTC
.,TRBV7-6,.,TRBJ1-3,CASSLEPGRNTIYF,TGTGCCAGCAGCTTAGAACCAGGGCGAAACACCATATATTTT
.,TRBV7-2,.,TRBJ1-5,CASSLLMNQPQHF,TGTGCCAGCAGCTTATTAATGAATCAGCCCCAGCATTTT
.,TRBV7-9,.,TRBJ2-2,CASSRIRGELFF,TGTGCCAGCAGCAGGATTCGGGGGGAGCTGTTTTTT
.,TRBV12-3/TRBV12-4,.,TRBJ1-5,CASSLGSYSRSNQPQHF,TGTGCCAGCAGTTTAGGGTCGTACAGTCGAAGCAATCAGCCCCAGCATTTT
.,TRBV6-1,few,TRBJ2-3,CASSEAGGVGTQYF,TGTGCCAGCAGTGAGGCAGGGGGGGTTGGTACGCAGTATTTT
.,TRBV20-1,few,TRBJ1-6,CSARERAGRVYSPLHF,TGCAGTGCTAGAGAGAGGGCCGGACGCGTGTATTCACCCCTCCACTTT
TRBD1,TRBV6-1,.,TRBJ1-4,CASSGATGEEEKLFF,TGTGCCAGCAGTGGCGCGACAGGGGAGGAAGAAAAACTGTTTTTT
.,TRBV20-1,.,TRBJ2-3,CSATGQNTQYF,TGCAGTGCTACGGGACAAAATACGCAGTATTTT
TRBD2,TRBV19,.,TRBJ2-1,CASMEGGRVYNEQFF,TGTGCCAGTATGGAGGGCGGGAGGGTTTACAATGAGCAGTTCTTC
TRBD2,TRBV7-2,few,TRBJ2-4,CASSALLAGAHEWYF,TGTGCCAGCAGCGCCTTACTAGCGGGGGCCCACGAGTGGTACTTC
.,TRBV7-6,few,TRBJ2-1,CASSPRRGGIEQFF,TGTGCCAGCAGCCCCCGGAGGGGGGGCATTGAGCAGTTCTTC
.,TRBV12-3/TRBV12-4,few,TRBJ1-2,CASSLSPLSGYNGYTF,TGTGCCAGCAGTTTATCCCCCTTATCCGGTTATAATGGCTACACCTTC
.,TRBV2,.,TRBJ2-2,CANRVQVNTGELFF,TGTGCCAATAGGGTACAGGTGAACACCGGGGAGCTGTTTTTT
TRBD1,TRBV11-3,.,TRBJ2-3,CASSLDGGRGQTDTQYF,TGTGCCAGCAGCTTAGATGGAGGCAGGGGGCAAACAGATACGCAGTATTTT
.,TRBV2,.,TRBJ1-5,CASTPQRRNQPQHF,TGTGCCAGCACCCCCCAGCGGAGAAATCAGCCCCAGCATTTT
.,TRBV7-2,few,TRBJ2-7,CASSLSSHDSYEQYF,TGTGCCAGCAGCTTGTCGTCTCATGACTCCTACGAGCAGTACTTC
TRBD2,TRBV7-2,.,TRBJ2-1,CASSLASGSDEQFF,TGTGCCAGCAGCTTAGCTAGCGGGAGTGATGAGCAGTTCTTC
.,TRBV15,few,TRBJ2-3,CATRPARARSTDTQYF,TGTGCCACCCGACCCGCCCGGGCCCGCAGCACAGATACGCAGTATTTT
.,TRBV7-2,.,TRBJ2-7,CASSPQAGVSSDEQYF,TGTGCCAGCAGCCCCCAAGCCGGGGTGTCTAGCGACGAGCAGTACTTC
.,TRBV5-1,.,TRBJ2-7,CASRLERLAYEQYF,TGCGCCAGCAGATTGGAGCGTCTAGCTTACGAGCAGTACTTC
.,TRBV4-3,few,TRBJ1-4,CASSQDYHPGYEKLFF,TGCGCCAGCAGCCAAGATTATCACCCAGGGTATGAAAAACTGTTTTTT
.,TRBV12-5,.,TRBJ2-1,CASGLPDHRVAGEVGYNEQFF,TGTGCTAGTGGTTTGCCGGACCACAGGGTTGCGGGAGAGGTGGGGTACAATGAGCAGTTCTTC
.,TRBV18,.,TRBJ1-4,CANSPRSNPGKLFF,TGCGCCAACTCACCGAGATCGAACCCGGGAAAACTGTTTTTT
.,TRBV6-2/TRBV6-3,.,TRBJ1-5,CASSYSSPNQPQHF,TGTGCCAGCAGTTACTCGAGTCCCAATCAGCCCCAGCATTTT
.,TRBV7-4,.,TRBJ2-6,CASSSDRDSGANVLTF,TGTGCCAGCAGCTCCGACAGAGACTCTGGGGCCAACGTCCTGACTTTC
.,TRBV12-3/TRBV12-4,few,TRBJ2-7,CASSFSPLTEMDSYEQYF,TGTGCCAGCAGTTTCTCCCCTCTGACAGAGATGGACTCCTACGAGCAGTACTTC
.,TRBV7-9,.,TRBJ1-6,CASSLVGGTYNSPLHF,TGTGCCAGCAGCCTAGTCGGGGGAACCTATAATTCACCCCTCCACTTT
.,TRBV7-2,.,TRBJ1-1,CASSLGEGRVAFF,TGTGCCAGCAGCTTAGGGGAGGGCAGGGTGGCTTTCTTT
.,TRBV12-3/TRBV12-4,.,TRBJ2-7,CASTLGATYEQYF,TGTGCCAGCACTCTTGGGGCTACCTACGAGCAGTACTTC
TRBD1,TRBV12-3/TRBV12-4,few,TRBJ1-2,CASSDPGGVGYTF,TGTGCCAGCAGTGATCCAGGGGGCGTCGGCTACACCTTC
.,TRBV20-1,.,TRBJ1-1,CCRGGTNTEAFF,TGCTGCCGAGGGGGGACGAACACTGAAGCTTTCTTT
TRBD1,TRBV27,.,TRBJ1-2,CASRLTGGYGYTF,TGTGCCAGCAGATTGACAGGGGGGTATGGCTACACCTTC